This TCR beta chain was recovered during a study of radiotherapy plus CTLA-4 blockade in lung cancer. Libraries were prepared by immunoSEQ multiplex PCR; TCRdb keeps only in-frame clonotypes and omits some of them. This sample has about 80,000 clones, with around 80% found just once. V was pared by 3 bases and J by 1 base, with 4 bases of the junction left unmatched. This CDR3 is 15 amino acids long. CDR1 is SGHRS, CDR2 YFSETQ, per germline. The J gene is TRBJ2-3, the V gene TRBV5-1, with TRBD1 matching 8 bases. The sequenced sample was peripheral blood, obtained from a patient treated with radiotherapy plus ipilimumab. The receptor was derived from a human donor with non-small cell lung cancer who had stable disease on radiotherapy plus ipilimumab. CDR3 region: CASSYRTGRTDTQYF. In nucleotides, the CDR3 is TGCGCCAGCAGCTACCGGACAGGGCGCACAGATACGCAGTATTTT. Combining the CDR3 with reference TRBV5-1 and TRBJ2-3 gives the whole variable domain KAGVTQTPRYLIKTRGQQVTLSCSPISGHRSVSWYQQTPGQGLQFLFEYFSETQRNKGNFPGRFSGRQFSNSRSEMNVSTLELGDSALYLCASSYRTGRTDTQYFGPGTRLTVL.